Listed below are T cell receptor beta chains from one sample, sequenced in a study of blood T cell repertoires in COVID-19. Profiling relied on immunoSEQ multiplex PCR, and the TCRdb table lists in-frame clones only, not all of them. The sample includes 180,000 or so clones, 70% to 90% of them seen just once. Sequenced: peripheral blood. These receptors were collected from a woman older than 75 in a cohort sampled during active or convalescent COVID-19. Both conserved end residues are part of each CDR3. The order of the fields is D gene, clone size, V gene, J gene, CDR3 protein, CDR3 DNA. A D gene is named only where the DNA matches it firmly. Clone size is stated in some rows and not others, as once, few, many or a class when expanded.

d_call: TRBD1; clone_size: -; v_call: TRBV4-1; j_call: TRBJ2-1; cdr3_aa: CASTSGTGVSYNEQFF; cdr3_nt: TGCGCCAGCACGTCGGGGACAGGGGTTTCCTACAATGAGCAGTTCTTC
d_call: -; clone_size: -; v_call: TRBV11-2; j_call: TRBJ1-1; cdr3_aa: CASSLLRGNTEAFF; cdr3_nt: TGTGCCAGCAGCTTGCTTCGAGGGAACACTGAAGCTTTCTTT
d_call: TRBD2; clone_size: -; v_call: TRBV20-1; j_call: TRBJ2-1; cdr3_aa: CSASGTSGSGNEQFF; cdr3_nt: TGCAGTGCTAGTGGGACTAGCGGGAGCGGGAATGAGCAGTTCTTC
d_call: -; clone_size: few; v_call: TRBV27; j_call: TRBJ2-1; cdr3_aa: CASSFLSSYEQFF; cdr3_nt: TGTGCCAGCAGTTTCCTGTCGAGTTATGAGCAGTTCTTC
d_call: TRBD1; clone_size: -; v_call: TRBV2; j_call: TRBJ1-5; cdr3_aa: CASRVGQTYSNQPQHF; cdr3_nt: TGTGCCAGCAGGGTGGGACAGACGTATAGCAATCAGCCCCAGCATTTT
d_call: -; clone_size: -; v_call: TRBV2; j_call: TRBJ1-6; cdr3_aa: CASSVGRNNSPLHF; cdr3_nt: TGTGCCAGCAGTGTAGGCAGGAATAATTCACCCCTCCACTTT
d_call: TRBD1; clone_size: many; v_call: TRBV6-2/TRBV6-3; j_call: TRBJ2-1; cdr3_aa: CASSYSTGEGNEQFF; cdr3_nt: TGTGCCAGCAGTTACTCTACAGGGGAAGGCAATGAGCAGTTCTTC
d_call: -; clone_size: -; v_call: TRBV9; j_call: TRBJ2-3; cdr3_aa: CASSVAGFSTDTQYF; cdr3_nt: TGTGCCAGCAGCGTAGCGGGTTTTAGCACAGATACGCAGTATTTT
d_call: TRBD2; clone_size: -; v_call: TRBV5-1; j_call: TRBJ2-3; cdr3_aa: CASSYGLAGNTDTQYF; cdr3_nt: TGCGCCAGCAGCTACGGACTAGCGGGGAACACAGATACGCAGTATTTT
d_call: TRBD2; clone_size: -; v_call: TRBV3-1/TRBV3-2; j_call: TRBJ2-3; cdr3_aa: CASSPRDYSRGTQYF; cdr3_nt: TGTGCCAGCAGCCCCCGGGACTACTCGAGGGGTACGCAGTATTTT
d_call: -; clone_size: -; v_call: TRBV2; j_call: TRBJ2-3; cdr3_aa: CASSESTAGDTQYF; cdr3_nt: TGTGCCAGCAGTGAATCGACAGCGGGAGATACGCAGTATTTT